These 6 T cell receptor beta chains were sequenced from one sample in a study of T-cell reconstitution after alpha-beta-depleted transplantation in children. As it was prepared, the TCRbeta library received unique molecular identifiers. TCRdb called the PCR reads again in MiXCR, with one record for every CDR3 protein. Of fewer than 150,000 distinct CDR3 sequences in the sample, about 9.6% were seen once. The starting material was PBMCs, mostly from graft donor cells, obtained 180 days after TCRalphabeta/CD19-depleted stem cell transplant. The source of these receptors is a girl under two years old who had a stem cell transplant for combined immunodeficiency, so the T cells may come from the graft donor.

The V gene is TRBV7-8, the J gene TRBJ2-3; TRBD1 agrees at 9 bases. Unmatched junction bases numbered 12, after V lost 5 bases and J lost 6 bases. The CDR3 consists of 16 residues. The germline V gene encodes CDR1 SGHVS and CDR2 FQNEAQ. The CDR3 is CASSARDRVVLDTQYF. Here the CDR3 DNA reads TGTGCCAGCAGCGCCCGGGACAGGGTCGTGTTGGATACGCAGTATTTT.

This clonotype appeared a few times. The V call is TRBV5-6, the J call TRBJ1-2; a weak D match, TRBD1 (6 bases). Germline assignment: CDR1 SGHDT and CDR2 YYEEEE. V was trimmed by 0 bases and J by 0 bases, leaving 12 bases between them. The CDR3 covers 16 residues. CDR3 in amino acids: CASSLDGGAANYGYTF. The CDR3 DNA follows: TGTGCCAGCAGCTTGGATGGGGGGGCCGCTAACTATGGCTACACCTTC.

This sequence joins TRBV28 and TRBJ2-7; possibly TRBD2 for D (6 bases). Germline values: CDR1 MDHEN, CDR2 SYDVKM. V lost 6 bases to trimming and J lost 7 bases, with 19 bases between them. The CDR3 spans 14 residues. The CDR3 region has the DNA TGTGCCAGCAGCACTCGGGCCTTTGCGGGGGAGCAGTACTTC. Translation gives CASSTRAFAGEQYF.

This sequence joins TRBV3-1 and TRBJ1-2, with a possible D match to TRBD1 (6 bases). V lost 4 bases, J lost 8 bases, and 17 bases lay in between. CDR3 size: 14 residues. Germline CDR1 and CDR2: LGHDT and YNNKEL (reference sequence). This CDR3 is CASSLGTWARGYTF. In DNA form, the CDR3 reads TGTGCCAGCAGCCTCGGGACATGGGCAAGAGGCTACACCTTC.

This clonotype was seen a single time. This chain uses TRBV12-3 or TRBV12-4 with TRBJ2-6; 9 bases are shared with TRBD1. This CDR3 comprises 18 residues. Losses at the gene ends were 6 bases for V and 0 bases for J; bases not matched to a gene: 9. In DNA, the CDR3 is TGTGCCAGCAGCACCCCGGGGACAGGGATCTCTGGGGCCAACGTCCTGACTTTC. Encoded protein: CASSTPGTGISGANVLTF.

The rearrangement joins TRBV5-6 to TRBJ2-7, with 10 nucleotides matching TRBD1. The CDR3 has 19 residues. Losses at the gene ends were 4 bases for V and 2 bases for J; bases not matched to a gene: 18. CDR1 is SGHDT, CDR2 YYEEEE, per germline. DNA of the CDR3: TGTGCCAGCAGCCTCCTTCCCGGGACAGGGGTCTACTCTGCCTACGAGCAGTACTTC. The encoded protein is CASSLLPGTGVYSAYEQYF. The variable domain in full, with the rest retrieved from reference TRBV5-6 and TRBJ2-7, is DAGVTQSPTHLIKTRGQQVTLRCSPKSGHDTVSWYQQALGQGPQFIFQYYEEEERQRGNFPDRFSGHQFPNYSSELNVNALLLGDSALYLCASSLLPGTGVYSAYEQYFGPGTRLTVT.